This T cell receptor beta chain emerged from a study of cytomegalovirus exposure and HLA in healthy donors. The ends were cut back, 2 bases at V and 3 bases at J, with 13 bases in the middle. CDR1 is LNHDA, CDR2 SQIVND, per germline (reference sequence). The CDR3 is made up of 15 amino acids. PCR was performed using 60 Vbeta and 13 Jbeta primers. Some clones are missing from TCRdb's copy, which holds only in-frame ones; the method was immunoSEQ multiplex PCR. This table has approximately 170,000 clones, about 85% appearing once. The source material was PBMCs. This receptor was taken from a boy under 10 years old in good health and CMV-seronegative. The chain couples TRBV19 to TRBJ1-2, with D maybe TRBD1 (6 bases). CDR3 amino acids: CASSISQGSYYGYTF. Here the CDR3 DNA reads TGTGCCAGTAGTATATCCCAGGGGTCGTACTATGGCTACACCTTC.